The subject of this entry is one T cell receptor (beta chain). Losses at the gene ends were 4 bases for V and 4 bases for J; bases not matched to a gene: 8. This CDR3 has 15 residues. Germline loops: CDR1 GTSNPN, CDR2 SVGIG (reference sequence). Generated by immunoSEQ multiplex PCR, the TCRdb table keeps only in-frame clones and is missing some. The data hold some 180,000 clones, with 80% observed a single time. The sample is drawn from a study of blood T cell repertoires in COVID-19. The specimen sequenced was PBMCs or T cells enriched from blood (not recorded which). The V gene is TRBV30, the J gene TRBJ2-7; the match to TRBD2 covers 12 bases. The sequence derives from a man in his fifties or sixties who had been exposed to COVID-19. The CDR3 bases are TGTGCCTGGACTCTAGCGGGAGGGCCAGGATACGAGCAGTACTTC. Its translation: CAWTLAGGPGYEQYF.